This TCR beta chain emerged from a study of regulatory T cells in long-lasting Graves disease. Time point described: newly diagnosed GD, antithyroid drugs for less than 3 months. Researchers made the TCR library from RNA that was extracted from PBMCs. The CDR3 has 13 amino acids. V shed 5 bases and J shed 6 bases, with 11 bases lying between them. This clonotype was counted many times. To make TCR beta libraries, researchers used iRepertoire HTBI primers and Arm-PCR of CDR3 regions. TCRdb re-called the multiplex PCR reads with MiXCR, one entry per CDR3 protein. The sample holds fewer than 450,000 distinct CDR3 sequences; around 16% are singletons and the top ten take around 7.6%. The sample also formed part of further work on T cells in Graves' hyperthyroidism and ophthalmopathy.

The sample in question was peripheral blood mononuclear cells (PBMCs), obtained at new diagnosis, from a patient treated with antithyroid drugs. The chain combines TRBV12-3 or TRBV12-4 with TRBJ2-1, with D possibly matching TRBD2 (5 bases). The clonotype comes from a woman aged 35 to 49 with Graves disease. The CDR3 bases are TGTGCCAGCAGTCCTACTAGTTCCAATGAGCAGTTCTTC. Protein: CASSPTSSNEQFF.